The entry that follows covers one T cell receptor (beta chain) sequence. Antigen: not known. The germline gives CDR1 MDHEN, CDR2 SYDVKM. This CDR3 region has 17 residues. V was pared by 5 bases and J by 8 bases, with 19 bases of the junction left unmatched. The sample belongs to a study of T cell responses to AZD1222 COVID-19 vaccine. Points from the study as a whole: Two AZD1222 doses significantly raised spike-specific TCR breadth and depth over controls. Clonal diversity was possibly underestimated, and white British individuals and females predominated among donors. Repertoires were sampled only after the peak T cell response.

Only in-frame clones appear in the TCRdb table, and some are missing; sequencing was by immunoSEQ multiplex PCR. The data contain 130,000 to 150,000 clones, about 90% of them singletons. The sequence was collected from an adult in good health. The specimen was peripheral blood, collected on day 0 of MenACWY control vaccination. This chain uses TRBV28 with TRBJ1-2, with 8 bases that match TRBD1. CDR3 loop: CASSPGTGPLFASGYTF. Here the CDR3 DNA reads TGTGCCAGCAGTCCGGGGACAGGACCCCTCTTTGCGAGCGGCTACACCTTC.